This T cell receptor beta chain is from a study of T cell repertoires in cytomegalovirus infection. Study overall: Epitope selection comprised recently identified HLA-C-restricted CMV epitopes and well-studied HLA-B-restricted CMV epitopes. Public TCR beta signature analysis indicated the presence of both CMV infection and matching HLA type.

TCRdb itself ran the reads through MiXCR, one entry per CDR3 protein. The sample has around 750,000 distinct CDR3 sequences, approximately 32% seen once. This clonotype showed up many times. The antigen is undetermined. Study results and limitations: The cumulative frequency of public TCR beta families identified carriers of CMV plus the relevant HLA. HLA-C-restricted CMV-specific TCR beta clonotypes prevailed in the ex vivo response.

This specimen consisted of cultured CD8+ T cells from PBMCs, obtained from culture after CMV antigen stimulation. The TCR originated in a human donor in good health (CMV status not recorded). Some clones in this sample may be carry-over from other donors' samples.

The CDR3 protein is CASSGPGLGPEYSGNTIYF. In DNA form, the CDR3 reads TGTGCCAGCAGCGGCCCGGGACTGGGGCCCGAATACTCTGGAAACACCATATATTTT. V and J are TRBV7-9 and TRBJ1-3; TRBD1 is a possible D gene (5 bases). Germline values: CDR1 SEHNR, CDR2 FQNEAQ (reference sequence). The CDR3 is 19 amino acids. V lost 5 bases and J lost 0, with 23 bases in between.